Sequencing of this T cell receptor beta chain was carried out in a study of blood T cells in healthy people across ages. Study as a whole: Template-switching capture recovered about one barcoded beta molecule per two T cells.

Primers used in a second PCR of about 6 to 11 cycles were a sample-barcoded 5' primer and a J-beta primer mix. TCRdb processed the 5' RACE reads anew with MiXCR; each CDR3 protein has one entry. The data hold some 730,000 distinct CDR3 sequences, with about 24% observed a single time. Germline V lookup: CDR1 SGHTA, CDR2 FQGNSA. This CDR3 is built from 15 residues. V shed 2 bases, J shed 4 bases, and the junction held 3 bases outside the gene matches. This clonotype showed up just a few times. Its target is unknown. Overall study results and limits: Diversity was higher, and naive CD4+ cells more numerous, in long-lived donors than in aged donors. It was held that diversity estimates obtained from one million T cells represented underestimates.

The sequence was collected from a man aged 70-80 years in good health. Sequenced: blood. V is TRBV7-2 and J is TRBJ2-3, with 10 bases identical to TRBD2. The chain's CDR3 is CASSLSGTSADTQYF. The CDR3 nucleotides read TGTGCCAGCAGCTTATCCGGGACTAGCGCAGATACGCAGTATTTT.